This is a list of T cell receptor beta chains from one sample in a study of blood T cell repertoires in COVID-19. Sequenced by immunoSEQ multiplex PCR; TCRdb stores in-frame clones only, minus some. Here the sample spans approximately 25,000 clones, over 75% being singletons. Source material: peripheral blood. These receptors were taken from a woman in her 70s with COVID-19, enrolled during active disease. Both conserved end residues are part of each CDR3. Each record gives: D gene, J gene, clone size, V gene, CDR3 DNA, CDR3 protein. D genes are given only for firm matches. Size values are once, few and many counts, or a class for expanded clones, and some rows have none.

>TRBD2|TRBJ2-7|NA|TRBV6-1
TGTGCCAGCAGTGATATAGCGGGGCTGAGGGAGCAGTACTTC
CASSDIAGLREQYF
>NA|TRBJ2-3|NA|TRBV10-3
TGTGCCACTATTCCTAACCCTAGCACAGATACGCAGTATTTT
CATIPNPSTDTQYF
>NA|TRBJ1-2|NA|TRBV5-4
TGTGCCATCCTATCCGACAGTAACTATGGCTACACCTTC
CAILSDSNYGYTF
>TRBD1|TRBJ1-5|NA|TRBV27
TGTGCCAGCAGTTGGGTCGGGACAGGGAAGCGGGATCAGCCCCAGCATTTT
CASSWVGTGKRDQPQHF
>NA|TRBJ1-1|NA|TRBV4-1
TGCGCCAGCAGCCGTTTTATGGCAGTGAACACTGAAGCTTTCTTT
CASSRFMAVNTEAFF
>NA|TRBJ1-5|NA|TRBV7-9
TGTGCCAGCGGGATAACAGGAAATCAGCCCCAGCATTTT
CASGITGNQPQHF
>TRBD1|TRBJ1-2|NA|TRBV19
TGTGCCACTTCCAAACTACAGGGGCCTCACTATGGCTACACCTTC
CATSKLQGPHYGYTF
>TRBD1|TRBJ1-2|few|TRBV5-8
TGTGCCAGCAGCTACAGGGGGCGGTTCGGCGGCTACACCTTC
CASSYRGRFGGYTF
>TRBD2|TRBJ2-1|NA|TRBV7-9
TGTGCCAGCAGCTCTAGCGGGAGCGGTAGTGAGCAGTTCTTC
CASSSSGSGSEQFF
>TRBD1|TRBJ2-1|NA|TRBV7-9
TGTGCCAGCAGCCCCCCAGGGGGCTGGGGGAATGAGCAGTTCTTC
CASSPPGGWGNEQFF
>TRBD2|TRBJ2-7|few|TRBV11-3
TGTGCCAGCAGCTTAGGATTCCCTGGGGCTAGCGGGAAGAGCTACGAGCAGTACTTC
CASSLGFPGASGKSYEQYF
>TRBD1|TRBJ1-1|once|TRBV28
TGTGCCAGCAGTCCCTCGGGACAGGGATACACTGAAGCTTTCTTT
CASSPSGQGYTEAFF
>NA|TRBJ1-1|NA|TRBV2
TGTGCCAGCATTGCCAGGGAGGGGTACACTGAAGCTTTCTTT
CASIAREGYTEAFF
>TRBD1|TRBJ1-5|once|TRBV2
TGTGCCAGCAGTGCCCGGACAGGGAACAATCAGCCCCAGCATTTT
CASSARTGNNQPQHF
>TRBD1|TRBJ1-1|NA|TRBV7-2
TGTGCCAGCAGCCCAGTTGGGACAGGGGTGAACACTGAAGCTTTCTTT
CASSPVGTGVNTEAFF
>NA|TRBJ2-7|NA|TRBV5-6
TGTGCCAGCAGCGACAGGGGAGGGTTCCACGAGCAGTACTTC
CASSDRGGFHEQYF
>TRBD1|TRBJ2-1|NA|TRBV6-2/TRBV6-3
TGTGCCAGCAGTCGACAGGGGGCGGGCGGGCCTGCCGAGCAGTTCTTC
CASSRQGAGGPAEQFF
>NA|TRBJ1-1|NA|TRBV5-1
TGCGCCAGCAGCTTGGATGGGAGGCCGAACACTGAAGCTTTCTTT
CASSLDGRPNTEAFF
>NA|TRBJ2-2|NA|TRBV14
TGTGCCAGCAGCCAAACCGGGAGGGAGCTGTTTTTT
CASSQTGRELFF
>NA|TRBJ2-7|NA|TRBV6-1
TGTGCCAGCAGTGAAATTACCTACGAGCAGTACTTC
CASSEITYEQYF
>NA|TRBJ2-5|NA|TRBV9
TGTGCCAGCAGCGTAGGATTCGGGGGGCCAGAGACCCAGTACTTC
CASSVGFGGPETQYF
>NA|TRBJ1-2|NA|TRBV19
TGTGCCAGTAGTAGAGGGAACTCCTATGGCTACACCTTC
CASSRGNSYGYTF
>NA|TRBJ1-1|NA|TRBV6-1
TGTGCCAGCATCGGACGGGGGAACACTGAAGCTTTCTTT
CASIGRGNTEAFF
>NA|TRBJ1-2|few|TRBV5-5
TGTGCCAGCAGCCTGCTACTAGGGGGCTATGGCTACACCTTC
CASSLLLGGYGYTF
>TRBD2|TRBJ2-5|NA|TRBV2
TGTGCCAGCAGTGGGGAGCGGGGGGGAGAGACCCAGTACTTC
CASSGERGGETQYF
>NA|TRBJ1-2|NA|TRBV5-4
TGTGCCAGCACCTCTGGGGGCAGCCGATTCTATGGCTACACCTTC
CASTSGGSRFYGYTF
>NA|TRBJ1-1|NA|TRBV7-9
TGTGCCAGCAGCTTAGGTGCGGATTTGAACACTGAAGCTTTCTTT
CASSLGADLNTEAFF
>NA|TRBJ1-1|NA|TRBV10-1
TGCGCCAGCAGTGAGATACCTAGCACTGAAGCTTTCTTT
CASSEIPSTEAFF
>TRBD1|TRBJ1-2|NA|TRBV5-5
TGTGCCAGCAGTCGCGGACAGGGGAGGAACTATGGCTACACCTTC
CASSRGQGRNYGYTF
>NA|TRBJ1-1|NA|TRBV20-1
TGCAGTGCTAGATCCGGGACAGAAGCTTTCTTT
CSARSGTEAFF
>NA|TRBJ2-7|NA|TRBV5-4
TGTGCCAGCAGCTCTACCGTAGGGGGCTACGAGCAGTACTTC
CASSSTVGGYEQYF
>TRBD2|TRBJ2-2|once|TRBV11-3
TGTGCCAGCAGTTTTAGGACTAGCTTTAACACCGGGGAGCTGTTTTTT
CASSFRTSFNTGELFF
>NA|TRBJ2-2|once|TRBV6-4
TGTGCCAGCAGTGAGGGCGCCGGGGAGCTGTTTTTT
CASSEGAGELFF